Listed below are T cell receptor beta chains from one sample, sequenced in a study of shared clonotypes between healthy human individuals. This table comes from immunoSEQ multiplex PCR, and its TCRdb copy is limited to in-frame clones, with some not included. The repertoire has 950,000 to 1,300,000 clones, 60% to 80% of them found once; the top ten carry approximately 1.5%. Sequencing input: memory CD4+ T cells sorted from blood. The receptor source for this set is a young man in good health. CDR3s include the opening cysteine and the closing phenylalanine or tryptophan. Each record gives: clone size, J gene, V gene, D gene, CDR3 protein, CDR3 DNA. A D gene is named only where the DNA matches it firmly. Some rows have no size entry. The others give once, few or many, or a class for an expanded clone.

. | TRBJ1-1 | TRBV11-3 | . | CASSLRGNTEAFF | TGTGCCAGCAGCCTAAGGGGCAACACTGAAGCTTTCTTT
many | TRBJ2-3 | TRBV9 | TRBD2 | CASSGTSGVTDTQYF | TGTGCCAGCAGTGGGACTAGCGGGGTCACAGATACGCAGTATTTT
. | TRBJ1-1 | TRBV30 | . | CAWSASGSWNTEAFF | TGTGCCTGGAGTGCCTCGGGTTCCTGGAACACTGAAGCTTTCTTT
. | TRBJ2-1 | TRBV6-5 | . | CASSYSLTKGYNEQFF | TGTGCCAGCAGTTACTCTTTGACTAAGGGTTACAATGAGCAGTTCTTC
. | TRBJ1-6 | TRBV5-4 | . | CASSFRSYKANNSPLHF | TGTGCCAGCAGCTTTCGTTCTTATAAGGCGAATAATTCACCCCTCCACTTT
few | TRBJ1-6 | TRBV4-2 | . | CASSQDLGGGSPLHF | TGTGCCAGCAGCCAAGATTTGGGGGGAGGTTCACCCCTCCACTTT
. | TRBJ2-4 | TRBV7-8 | . | CASSPGPTLAKNIQYF | TGTGCCAGCAGCCCCGGACCGACACTAGCCAAAAACATTCAGTACTTC
. | TRBJ1-4 | TRBV5-1 | TRBD1 | CASSHPGQGNEKLFF | TGCGCCAGCAGCCACCCGGGACAGGGGAATGAAAAACTGTTTTTT
. | TRBJ1-1 | TRBV19 | . | CASSIRENTEAFF | TGTGCCAGTAGTATTCGGGAGAACACTGAAGCTTTCTTT
few | TRBJ1-2 | TRBV28 | . | CASSRTGTGYTF | TGTGCCAGCAGTCGTACAGGGACCGGCTACACCTTC
few | TRBJ2-2 | TRBV29-1 | . | CSVRTLDLATGELFF | TGCAGCGTCCGGACCCTTGATCTAGCGACCGGGGAGCTGTTTTTT
few | TRBJ2-3 | TRBV2 | TRBD2 | CASMSGIRTDTQYF | TGTGCCAGCATGAGCGGGATACGCACAGATACGCAGTATTTT
. | TRBJ2-7 | TRBV5-1 | . | CASSLAHGVYEQYF | TGCGCCAGCAGCTTGGCCCACGGGGTGTACGAGCAGTACTTC
. | TRBJ2-3 | TRBV5-4 | TRBD2 | CASTPELANVADTQYF | TGTGCCAGCACCCCCGAACTAGCGAACGTTGCAGATACGCAGTATTTT
. | TRBJ2-3 | TRBV6-5 | TRBD2 | CASSRLAGATDTQYF | TGTGCCAGCAGTCGACTAGCGGGGGCCACAGATACGCAGTATTTT
. | TRBJ2-7 | TRBV6-6 | . | CASRIGPYEQYF | TGTGCCAGCAGAATAGGTCCCTACGAGCAGTACTTC
few | TRBJ1-1 | TRBV9 | . | CASSPRAGQTEAFF | TGTGCCAGCAGCCCTCGGGCAGGGCAAACTGAAGCTTTCTTT
. | TRBJ2-1 | TRBV6-5 | TRBD1 | CASSVGTEQFF | TGTGCCAGCAGTGTCGGGACAGAACAGTTCTTC
. | TRBJ2-7 | TRBV9 | . | CASSVGILSYEQYF | TGTGCCAGCAGCGTAGGCATCCTCTCCTACGAGCAGTACTTC
. | TRBJ1-1 | TRBV6-1 | . | CASRSGANTEAFF | TGTGCCAGCAGATCGGGCGCGAACACTGAAGCTTTCTTT
. | TRBJ2-7 | TRBV4-3 | . | CASSQTYGYEQYF | TGCGCCAGCAGCCAAACCTACGGCTACGAGCAGTACTTC
. | TRBJ2-4 | TRBV30 | TRBD1 | CAWTTGGSIQYF | TGTGCCTGGACAACAGGGGGAAGCATTCAGTACTTC
. | TRBJ2-7 | TRBV2 | TRBD1 | CASSGQGNNEQYF | TGTGCCAGCAGCGGACAGGGAAACAACGAGCAGTACTTC
. | TRBJ2-2 | TRBV5-4 | . | CASSLGTTNTGELFF | TGTGCCAGCAGCTTGGGGACGACGAACACCGGGGAGCTGTTTTTT
. | TRBJ1-5 | TRBV19 | . | CASSIDRSRGFQPQHF | TGTGCCAGTAGTATAGATAGGTCCAGGGGCTTTCAGCCCCAGCATTTT
. | TRBJ2-2 | TRBV12-5 | . | CASQAGTGELFF | TGTGCTAGTCAGGCGGGCACCGGGGAGCTGTTTTTT
few | TRBJ1-5 | TRBV6-4 | . | CASSVCLDRSNQPQHF | TGTGCCAGCAGCGTATGTCTGGACCGCAGCAATCAGCCCCAGCATTTT
. | TRBJ2-6 | TRBV6-1 | . | CASSLRISGANVLTF | TGTGCCAGCAGCCTCAGGATCTCTGGGGCCAACGTCCTGACTTTC
few | TRBJ1-6 | TRBV4-1 | . | CASSQAFDSSYNSPLHF | TGCGCCAGCAGCCAGGCTTTCGACAGCTCCTATAATTCACCCCTCCACTTT
. | TRBJ1-6 | TRBV28 | . | CASSIGWGTVNSPLHF | TGTGCCAGCAGCATCGGTTGGGGGACGGTTAATTCACCCCTCCACTTT
many | TRBJ1-1 | TRBV19 | TRBD1 | CASGTGNEAFF | TGTGCCAGCGGGACAGGCAATGAAGCTTTCTTT
many | TRBJ1-1 | TRBV5-5 | . | CASIPEVMNTEAFF | TGTGCCAGCATCCCCGAGGTAATGAACACTGAAGCTTTCTTT
. | TRBJ1-5 | TRBV4-3 | . | CASSQRYSSNQPQHF | TGCGCCAGCAGCCAGCGGTATTCTAGCAATCAGCCCCAGCATTTT
once | TRBJ2-1 | TRBV29-1 | TRBD1 | CSAEGQKYNEQFF | TGCAGCGCAGAGGGACAGAAATACAATGAGCAGTTCTTC
few | TRBJ2-1 | TRBV25-1 | . | CASSEQLKGNRNNEQFF | TGTGCCAGCAGTGAACAGCTCAAGGGGAATCGGAACAATGAGCAGTTCTTC